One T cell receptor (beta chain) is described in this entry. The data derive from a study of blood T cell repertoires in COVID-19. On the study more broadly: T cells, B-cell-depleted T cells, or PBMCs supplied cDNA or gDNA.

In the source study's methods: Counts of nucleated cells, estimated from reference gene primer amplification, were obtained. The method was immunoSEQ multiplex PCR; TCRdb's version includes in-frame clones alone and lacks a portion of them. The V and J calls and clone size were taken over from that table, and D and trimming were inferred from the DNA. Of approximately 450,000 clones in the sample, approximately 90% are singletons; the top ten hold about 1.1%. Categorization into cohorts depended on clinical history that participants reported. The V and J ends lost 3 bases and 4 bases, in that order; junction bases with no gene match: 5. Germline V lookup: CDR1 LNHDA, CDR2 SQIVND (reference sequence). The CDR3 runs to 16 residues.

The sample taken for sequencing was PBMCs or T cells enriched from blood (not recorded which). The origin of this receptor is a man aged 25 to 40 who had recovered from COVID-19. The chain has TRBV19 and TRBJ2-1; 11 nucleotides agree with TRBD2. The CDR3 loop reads CASSMLGLAAYNEQFF. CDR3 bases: TGTGCCAGTAGTATGTTGGGACTAGCGGCTTACAATGAGCAGTTCTTC.